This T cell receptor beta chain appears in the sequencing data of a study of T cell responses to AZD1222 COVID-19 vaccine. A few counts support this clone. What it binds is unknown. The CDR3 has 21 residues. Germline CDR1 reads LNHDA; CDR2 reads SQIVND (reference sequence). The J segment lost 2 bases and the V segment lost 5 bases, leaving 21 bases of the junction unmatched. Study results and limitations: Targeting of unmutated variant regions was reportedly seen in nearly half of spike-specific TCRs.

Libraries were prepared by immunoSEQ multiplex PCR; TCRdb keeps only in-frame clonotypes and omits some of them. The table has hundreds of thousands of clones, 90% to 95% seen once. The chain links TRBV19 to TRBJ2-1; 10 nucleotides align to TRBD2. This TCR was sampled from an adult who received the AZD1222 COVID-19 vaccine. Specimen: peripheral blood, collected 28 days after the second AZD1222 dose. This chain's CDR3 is CASSAPGGRASGSHTYNEQFF. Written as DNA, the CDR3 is TGTGCCAGTAGTGCCCCGGGCGGGAGGGCTAGCGGGAGTCACACCTACAATGAGCAGTTCTTC.